These 4 T cell receptor beta chains originate from one sample sequenced in a study of blood T cell repertoires in COVID-19. The protocol was immunoSEQ multiplex PCR, while the TCRdb copy is restricted to in-frame clones and leaves out a portion. The sample shows fewer than 25,000 clones, 75% to 90% of them seen only once. Specimen: peripheral blood. These receptors were taken from a human donor with active COVID-19. The donor label of this sample is uncertain.

The CDR3 sequence: CASSPGQGRHEQYF. CDR3 nucleotides: TGTGCCAGCAGCCCGGGACAGGGGCGTCACGAGCAGTACTTC. This chain joins TRBV13 and TRBJ2-7; 10 bases line up with TRBD1. V was clipped by 5 bases and J by 5 bases; unmatched bases: 6. CDR1 is PRHDT and CDR2 is FYEKMQ in the germline V gene (reference sequence). The CDR3 length is 14 residues.

The chain carries TRBV7-9 and TRBJ1-6, with a weak D call TRBD1 (6 bases). V shed 6 bases and J shed 7 bases, with 16 bases lying between them. Germline CDR1 SEHNR, CDR2 FQNEAQ (reference sequence). This CDR3 spans 15 amino acids. The CDR3 coding sequence is TGTGCCAGCAGAGGACAGAGGGAGTTAAATTCACCCCTCCACTTT. This encodes CASRGQRELNSPLHF.

The chain uses TRBV6-6 and TRBJ2-3; D is unclear. CDR3 length: 13 amino acids. V lost 4 bases and J 4 bases, leaving 9 bases between the germline ends. The germline CDR1 and CDR2 sequences are MNHNY and SVGAGI (reference sequence). The DNA for the CDR3 is TGTGCCAGCAGTTCGCGGAGTGCAGATACGCAGTATTTT. Protein product: CASSSRSADTQYF.

The chain couples TRBV11-3 to TRBJ2-3, with D perhaps matching TRBD2 (6 bases). V lost 5 bases to trimming and J lost 4 bases, with 19 bases between them. This CDR3 has 16 residues. CDR1 and CDR2 from the germline V gene are SGHNT and YENEEA. The CDR3 protein is CASSPSGGSRADTQYF. In DNA form, the CDR3 reads TGTGCCAGCAGCCCCAGTGGGGGGAGCAGGGCAGATACGCAGTATTTT.